The sequence of this T cell receptor (beta chain) was determined in a study of identical twins. This clonotype has a handful of counts. Through template switching, a universal primer site was introduced, and the cDNA contained unique molecular identifiers. TCRdb reprocessed the 5' RACE reads via MiXCR and lists one record per CDR3 protein. This sample has 350,000 or so distinct CDR3 sequences, with roughly 12% found just once. The length of the CDR3 is 15 residues. This same sample was also taken into another study, of yellow fever vaccine responses in identical twins.

Sequencing was performed on CD8+ T cells sorted from blood. The chain links TRBV21-1 to TRBJ2-3; TRBD1, the table's D call, was not compared with the DNA. TRBV21-1 is a pseudogene. This TCR was recovered from a woman aged 18-29 years in good health. The CDR3: CASSNQQGDTDTQYF. DNA of the CDR3: TGTGCCAGCAGCAACCAACAGGGGGACACAGATACGCAGTATTTT.